This section outlines one T cell receptor (beta chain) sequence together with its context. As yet, its antigen is unknown. V lost 2 bases and J 1 base, leaving 8 bases between the germline ends. The CDR3 is 14 amino acids. CDR1 is KGHSH and CDR2 is LQKENI in the germline V gene. Data came from immunoSEQ multiplex PCR; TCRdb stores just in-frame clones and leaves some out. The table includes 75,000 to 100,000 clones, 89% detected once. The data originate from a study of T cell responses to AZD1222 COVID-19 vaccine. Study-wide results and caveats: At baseline, just 6 or 7 AZD1222 recipients tested seropositive. Across the whole spike, CD4 TCRs peaked at regions 160-218 and 743-854. Increased Spike-specific TCR breadth and depth were observed after two AZD1222 doses.

This sample comprised peripheral blood, obtained on day 0 of AZD1222 vaccination. The gene calls are TRBV18 and TRBJ1-1; D gene unclear. This receptor was taken from an adult in good health. The CDR3 sequence is CASSPRSTNTEAFF. The CDR3, as DNA: TGTGCCAGCTCACCAAGGTCGACGAACACTGAAGCTTTCTTT.